This note documents a single T cell receptor (beta chain) sequence. The antigen remains unidentified. The sample belongs to a study of cytomegalovirus exposure and HLA in healthy donors. The PCR ran on 60 Vbeta and 13 Jbeta primers. Generated by immunoSEQ multiplex PCR, the TCRdb table keeps only in-frame clones and is missing some. The sample consists of over 70,000 clones, 80% of them appearing once. Broader study findings: Clonal expansion, a later analysis showed, was greater in HLA-associated TCR beta chains than in equally common others. Reportedly, cytomegalovirus status was diagnosed with high sensitivity and specificity.

Trimming removed 5 bases from V and 0 bases from J; junction bases left unmatched: 3. Per germline, CDR1 MNHNY and CDR2 SVGAGI (reference sequence). This CDR3 is built from 14 residues. At sampling all donors were nominally healthy, likely with unrecorded immune exposures. This chain joins TRBV6-6 and TRBJ1-2; 7 bases are a match to TRBD1. What was sequenced was PBMCs. The clonotype originates from a man between 18 and 29 years old in good health and CMV-seronegative. For the CDR3, the DNA is TGTGCCAGCAGTGGGCAGGGGGCTAACTATGGCTACACCTTC. This sequence encodes CASSGQGANYGYTF.